The 13 T cell receptor beta chains below were found in one sample sequenced in a study of CD8 T cells in Susac syndrome. cDNA came from about 0.5 to 1 ug RNA primed by random hexamers. MiXCR was run by TCRdb on the immunoSEQ multiplex PCR reads, yielding one entry per CDR3 protein. The table includes 25,000 to 30,000 distinct CDR3 sequences, 94% detected once. Sequenced material: CD8+ T cells from PBMCs. All receptors come from a human donor in good health.

The chain recombines TRBV27 with TRBJ2-2; D remains ambiguous. The CDR3 length is 15 residues. With 2 bases removed from V and 4 bases from J, the gap between germline ends came to 11 bases. Germline CDR1 reads MNHEY; CDR2 reads SMNVEV (reference sequence). CDR3 region: CASSLIGSLTGELFF. Written as DNA, the CDR3 is TGTGCCAGCAGTTTAATAGGGTCCCTCACCGGGGAGCTGTTTTTT.

The rearrangement uses TRBV6-2 or TRBV6-3 and TRBJ2-1; the D gene is possibly TRBD1 (6 bases). Per the germline V gene, CDR1 is MNHEY and CDR2 is SVGEGT. The V gene lost 10 bases and the J gene lost 12 bases, with 22 bases spanning the gap. The CDR3 length is 13 residues. CDR3 nucleotide sequence: TGTGCCAAACGATCCGCCCAGGGGCACTGGCAGTTCTTC. Translated: CAKRSAQGHWQFF.

V and J are TRBV6-5 and TRBJ1-5; D is unresolved. CDR1 is MNHEY, CDR2 SVGAGI, per germline. Trimming removed 9 bases at V and 3 bases at J, with 12 bases between. The CDR3 consists of 13 residues. The chain's CDR3 is CASRPGSNQPQHF. The DNA for the CDR3 is TGTGCCAGTCGTCCGGGGTCCAATCAGCCCCAGCATTTT.

The chain uses TRBV7-9 and TRBJ1-5; the D is unclear. V was clipped by 3 bases and J by 6 bases, with 6 bases between them. This CDR3 is 12 amino acids long. Germline CDR1 and CDR2: SEHNR and FQNEAQ (reference sequence). CDR3 sequence (DNA): TGTGCCAGCAGCTTTTTAGGTCAGCCCCAGCATTTT. The encoded protein is CASSFLGQPQHF.

This sequence joins TRBV13 and TRBJ1-3; a possible D gene is TRBD1 (5 bases). CDR1 is PRHDT, CDR2 FYEKMQ, per germline (reference sequence). With 2 bases removed from V and 0 bases from J, the gap between germline ends came to 5 bases. The CDR3 totals 14 residues. CDR3 coding DNA: TGTGCCAGCAGCTTAAGGGGCTCTGGAAACACCATATATTTT. This codes for CASSLRGSGNTIYF.

The rearrangement joins TRBV5-6 to TRBJ2-2; the D is unclear. With 2 bases removed from V and 7 bases from J, the gap between germline ends came to 6 bases. The length of the CDR3 is 12 residues. The germline V gene encodes CDR1 SGHDT and CDR2 YYEEEE. CDR3 sequence reads: CASSFVIGELFF. Written as DNA, the CDR3 is TGTGCCAGCAGCTTTGTTATCGGGGAGCTGTTTTTT. Complete variable domain (other parts from reference TRBV5-6 and TRBJ2-2): DAGVTQSPTHLIKTRGQQVTLRCSPKSGHDTVSWYQQALGQGPQFIFQYYEEEERQRGNFPDRFSGHQFPNYSSELNVNALLLGDSALYLCASSFVIGELFFGEGSRLTVL.

The V gene is TRBV5-5, the J gene TRBJ2-7; 11 nucleotides match TRBD1. This CDR3 region has 15 residues. V trimming: 3 bases; J trimming: 4 bases; junction bases outside the gene matches: 6. Germline loops: CDR1 SGHKS, CDR2 YYEKEE (reference sequence). The CDR3 DNA follows: TGTGCCAGCAGCTCATCGGACAGGGGGCTTTACGAGCAGTACTTC. Translation gives CASSSSDRGLYEQYF.

The chain links TRBV7-6 to TRBJ2-5; 10 bases map to TRBD2. Germline CDR1 reads SGHVS; CDR2 reads FNYEAQ. Trimming cost V 5 bases and J 5 bases; bases outside gene matches: 11. The CDR3 sequence is 16 residues long. CDR3 protein: CASSPRSGGGSETQYF. The CDR3 nucleotides are TGTGCCAGCAGCCCTAGGAGCGGGGGGGGAAGCGAGACCCAGTACTTC. Drawing the rest from reference TRBV7-6 and TRBJ2-5, the complete variable domain is GAGVSQSPRYKVTKRGQDVALRCDPISGHVSLYWYRQALGQGPEFLTYFNYEAQQDKSGLPNDRFSAERPEGSISTLTIQRTEQRDSAMYRCASSPRSGGGSETQYFGPGTRLLVL.

The chain uses TRBV10-2 and TRBJ2-1, with 8 bases matching TRBD2. V was pared by 4 bases and J by 9 bases, with 14 bases of the junction left unmatched. The CDR3 length is 16 residues. Germline V gene data show CDR1 as WSHSY and CDR2 as SAAADI. CDR3 loop: CASSATGTSDAAEQFF. The CDR3 DNA follows: TGCGCCAGCAGTGCAACCGGGACTAGTGATGCTGCTGAGCAGTTCTTC.

This CDR3 reads CASSLYTPYEQYF. The CDR3 coding sequence is TGCGCCAGCAGCTTGTATACGCCATACGAGCAGTACTTC. The chain recombines TRBV5-1 with TRBJ2-7; D gene unclear. Per germline, CDR1 SGHRS and CDR2 YFSETQ. Trimming removed 1 base at V and 4 bases at J, with 9 bases between. The CDR3 spans 13 residues.

The V call is TRBV7-2, the J call TRBJ2-5, with TRBD1 matching 8 bases. The CDR3 is made up of 15 amino acids. Trimming cost V 5 bases and J 5 bases; bases outside gene matches: 10. CDR1 and CDR2 from the germline V gene are SGHTA and FQGNSA. This CDR3 is CASSLRDRLGETQYF. In DNA, the CDR3 is TGTGCCAGCAGCCTTCGGGACAGGCTAGGCGAGACCCAGTACTTC.

V is TRBV4-1 and J is TRBJ2-3, with TRBD2 matching 9 bases. With V trimmed by 0 bases and J by 6 bases, 7 bases remained unmatched. CDR1 is MGHRA and CDR2 is YSYEKL in the germline V gene. The length of the CDR3 is 16 residues. The CDR3 region is CASSQDIAGATDTQYF. DNA for the CDR3: TGCGCCAGCAGCCAAGATATAGCGGGGGCCACGGATACGCAGTATTTT.

The chain uses TRBV29-1 and TRBJ2-2; either TRBD1 or TRBD2 may fit D (5 bases each). Trimming removed 3 bases from V and 4 bases from J, with 27 bases in between. Germline V gene sequence: CDR1 SQVTM, CDR2 ANQGSEA. The CDR3 covers 19 residues. The DNA of the CDR3 is TGCAGCGTTGAGCCCCTCTACGAGGGGTGTAAGGGCGGCACCGGGGAGCTGTTTTTT. Translated: CSVEPLYEGCKGGTGELFF.